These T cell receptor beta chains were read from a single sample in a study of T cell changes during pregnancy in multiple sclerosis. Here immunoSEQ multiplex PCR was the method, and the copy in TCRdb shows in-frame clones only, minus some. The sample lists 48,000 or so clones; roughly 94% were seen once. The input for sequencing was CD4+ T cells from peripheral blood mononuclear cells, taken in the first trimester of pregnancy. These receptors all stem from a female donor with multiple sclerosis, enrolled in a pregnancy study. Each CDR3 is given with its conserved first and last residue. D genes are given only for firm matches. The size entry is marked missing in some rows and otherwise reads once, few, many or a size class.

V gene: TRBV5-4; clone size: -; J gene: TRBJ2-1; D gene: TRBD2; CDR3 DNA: TGTGCCAGCAGCCCCCGGGGGACTAGCTCGAGCTCCTACAATGAGCAGTTCTTC; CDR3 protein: CASSPRGTSSSSYNEQFF
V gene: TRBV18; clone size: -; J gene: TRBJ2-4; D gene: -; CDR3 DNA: TGTGCCAGCTCACCAGGGGGGACTAAAAACATTCAGTACTTC; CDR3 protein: CASSPGGTKNIQYF
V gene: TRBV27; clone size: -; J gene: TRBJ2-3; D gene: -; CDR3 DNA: TGTGCCAGCAGTCCTATAGGTTATGATAACGAGGCCCATACGCAGTATTTT; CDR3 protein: CASSPIGYDNEAHTQYF
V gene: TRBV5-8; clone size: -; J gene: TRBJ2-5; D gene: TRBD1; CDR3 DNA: TGTGCCAGCAGCCACGACAGGGGCCAACTGTACCAAGAGACCCAGTACTTC; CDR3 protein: CASSHDRGQLYQETQYF
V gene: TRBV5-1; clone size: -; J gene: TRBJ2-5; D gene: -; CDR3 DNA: TGCGCCAGCAGCTTGTCGCGGGGGCTTCAAGAGACCCAGTACTTC; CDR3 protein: CASSLSRGLQETQYF
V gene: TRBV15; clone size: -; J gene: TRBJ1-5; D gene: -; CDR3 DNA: TGTGCCACCAGCAGAGACCCAGCCGGAGATCAGCCCCAGCATTTT; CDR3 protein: CATSRDPAGDQPQHF
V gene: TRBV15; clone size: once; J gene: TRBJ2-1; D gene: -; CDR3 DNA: TGTGCCACCAGCAGAGGCCGACTGATGAACAATGAGCAGTTCTTC; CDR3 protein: CATSRGRLMNNEQFF
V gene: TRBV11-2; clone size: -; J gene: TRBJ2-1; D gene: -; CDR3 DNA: TGTGCCAGCAGCTTGCGTGGACTTTACAATGAGCAGTTCTTC; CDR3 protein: CASSLRGLYNEQFF
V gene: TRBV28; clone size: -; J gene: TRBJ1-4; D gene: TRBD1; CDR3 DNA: TGTGCCAGCAGTCTTGGGGACAGGTTTGGAAAACTGTTTTTT; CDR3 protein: CASSLGDRFGKLFF
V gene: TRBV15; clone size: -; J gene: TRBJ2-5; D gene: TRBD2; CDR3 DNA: TGTGCCACCAGCAGAGTGGGGCTAGCGGGGGTGAAAGAGACCCAGTACTTC; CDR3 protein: CATSRVGLAGVKETQYF
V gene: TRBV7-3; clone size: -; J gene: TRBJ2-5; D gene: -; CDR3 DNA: TGTGCCAGCAGCCGAGGGCCCGGCCAAGAGACCCAGTACTTC; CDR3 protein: CASSRGPGQETQYF
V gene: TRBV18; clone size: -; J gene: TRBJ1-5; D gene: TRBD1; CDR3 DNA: TGTGCCAGCTCAGGACAGGCTCCAAAGCCCCAGCATTTT; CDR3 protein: CASSGQAPKPQHF
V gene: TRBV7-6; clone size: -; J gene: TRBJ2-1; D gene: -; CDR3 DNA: TGTGCCAGCAGCTTAGCGGCCGTGGTCTCCTACAATGAGCAGTTCTTC; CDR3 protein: CASSLAAVVSYNEQFF
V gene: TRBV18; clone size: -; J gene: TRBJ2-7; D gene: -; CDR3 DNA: TGTGCCAGCTCACCAACTCGGACAGTTTACGAGCAGTACTTC; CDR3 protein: CASSPTRTVYEQYF
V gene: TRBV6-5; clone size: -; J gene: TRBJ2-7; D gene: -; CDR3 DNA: TGTGCCAGCAGTCCCACCGGGAGGGGGCCTATCGAGCAGTACTTC; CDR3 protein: CASSPTGRGPIEQYF
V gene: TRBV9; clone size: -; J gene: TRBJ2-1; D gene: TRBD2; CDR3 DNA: TGTGCCAGCAGCTCGGGGGGGCACTACAATGAGCAGTTCTTC; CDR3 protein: CASSSGGHYNEQFF
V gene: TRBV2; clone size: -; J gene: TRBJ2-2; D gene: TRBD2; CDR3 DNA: TGTGCCAGCAGTGGCCTAGCGGGGGGCGCGAACACCGGGGAGCTGTTTTTT; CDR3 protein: CASSGLAGGANTGELFF
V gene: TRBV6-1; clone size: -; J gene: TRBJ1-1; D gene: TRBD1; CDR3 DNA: TGTGCCAGCAGTGGGGACAGGGGGACTGAAGCTTTCTTT; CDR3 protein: CASSGDRGTEAFF
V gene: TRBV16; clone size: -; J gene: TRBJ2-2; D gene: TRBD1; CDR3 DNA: TGTGCCAGCAGCCAACTTGGGACAGGGTACACCGGGGAGCTGTTTTTT; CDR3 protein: CASSQLGTGYTGELFF
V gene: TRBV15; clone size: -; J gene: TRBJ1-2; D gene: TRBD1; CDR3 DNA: TGTGCCACCAGTCCGCCCACCGGGACAGGGAGCGATGGCTACACCTTC; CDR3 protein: CATSPPTGTGSDGYTF
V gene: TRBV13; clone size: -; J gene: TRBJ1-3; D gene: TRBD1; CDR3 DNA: TGTGCCAGCAGCTTAGTCCCCGTAGGACAGGGGTCTGGAAACACCATATATTTT; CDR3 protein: CASSLVPVGQGSGNTIYF
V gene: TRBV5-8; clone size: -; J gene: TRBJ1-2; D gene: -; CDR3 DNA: TGTGCCAGCAGCTTGAGCGGTTTGGGGTATGGCTACACCTTC; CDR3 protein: CASSLSGLGYGYTF
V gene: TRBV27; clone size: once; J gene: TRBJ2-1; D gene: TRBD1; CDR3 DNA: TGTGCCAGCAGCAGGACAGGTTCGTACAATGAGCAGTTCTTC; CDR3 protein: CASSRTGSYNEQFF
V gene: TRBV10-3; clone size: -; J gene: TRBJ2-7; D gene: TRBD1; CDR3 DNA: TGTGCCACGGGACAGGGGTCCTACGAGCAGTACTTC; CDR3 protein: CATGQGSYEQYF
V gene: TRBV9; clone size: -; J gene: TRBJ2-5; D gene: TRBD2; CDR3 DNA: TGTGCCAGCACCGTACGCGGGGGGGCAGGGGAGACCCAGTACTTC; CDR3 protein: CASTVRGGAGETQYF
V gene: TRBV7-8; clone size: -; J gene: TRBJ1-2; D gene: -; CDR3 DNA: TGTGCCAGCAGCTTAGTACACAGAAACTATGGCTACACCTTC; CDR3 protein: CASSLVHRNYGYTF
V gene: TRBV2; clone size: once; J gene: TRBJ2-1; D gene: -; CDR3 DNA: TGTGCCAGCAGCGAAGTTGGTAGAGGGGGTGAGCAGTTCTTC; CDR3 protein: CASSEVGRGGEQFF
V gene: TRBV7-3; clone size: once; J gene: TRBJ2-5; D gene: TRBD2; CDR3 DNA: TGTGCCAGCAGCTTACGGCCTCGTCCAGCGGGGCTGGAGACCCAGTACTTC; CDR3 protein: CASSLRPRPAGLETQYF
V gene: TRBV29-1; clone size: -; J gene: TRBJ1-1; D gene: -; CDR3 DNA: TGCAGCGTTGAGGGGGGGCTGAACACTGAAGCTTTCTTT; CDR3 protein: CSVEGGLNTEAFF
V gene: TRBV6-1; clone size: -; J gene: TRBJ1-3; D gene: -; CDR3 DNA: TGTGCCCATGGGGCAGGGGCTGGAAACACCATATATTTT; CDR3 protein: CAHGAGAGNTIYF
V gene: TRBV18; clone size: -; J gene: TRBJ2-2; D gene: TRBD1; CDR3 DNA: TGTGCCAGCTCACCATACTCAGGGGGCACCGGGGAGCTGTTTTTT; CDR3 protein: CASSPYSGGTGELFF
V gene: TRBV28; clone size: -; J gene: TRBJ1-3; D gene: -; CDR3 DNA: TGTGCCAGCAGTTTCAGCTCTGGAAACACCATATATTTT; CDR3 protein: CASSFSSGNTIYF
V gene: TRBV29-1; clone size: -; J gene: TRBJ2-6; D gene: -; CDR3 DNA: TGCAGCGTTGTCGGTTCCTCTGGGGCCAACGTCCTGACTTTC; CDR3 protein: CSVVGSSGANVLTF
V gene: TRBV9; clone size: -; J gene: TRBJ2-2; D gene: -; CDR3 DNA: TGTGCCAGCAGCGTACTCTCGGACAGGGAGCTGTTTTTT; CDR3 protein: CASSVLSDRELFF
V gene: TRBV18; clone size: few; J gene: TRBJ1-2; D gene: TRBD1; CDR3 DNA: TGTGCCAGCTCACTCGCTGCACAGGGGGGCTATGGCTACACCTTC; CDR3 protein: CASSLAAQGGYGYTF
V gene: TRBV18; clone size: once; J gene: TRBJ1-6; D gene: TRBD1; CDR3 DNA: TGTGCCAGCTCACACAATACATTCGACAGGGGGCCGAACGCACCCCTCCACTTT; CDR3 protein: CASSHNTFDRGPNAPLHF
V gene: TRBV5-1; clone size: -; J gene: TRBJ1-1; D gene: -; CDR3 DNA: TGCGCCAGCAGCCCACCCTTACAGGGTATGAACACTGAAGCTTTCTTT; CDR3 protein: CASSPPLQGMNTEAFF
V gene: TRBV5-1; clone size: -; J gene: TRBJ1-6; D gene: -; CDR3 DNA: TGCGCCAGCAGGTTGGCGTACAGAAATAATTCACCCCTCCACTTT; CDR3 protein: CASRLAYRNNSPLHF
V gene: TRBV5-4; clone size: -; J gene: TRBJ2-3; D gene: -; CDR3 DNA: TGTGCCAGCAGCTTGAGAGGGCCCACAGATACGCAGTATTTT; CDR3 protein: CASSLRGPTDTQYF
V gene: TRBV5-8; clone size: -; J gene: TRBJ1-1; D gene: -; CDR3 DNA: TGTGCCAGCAGCTTGGTACAGGGAAACACTGAAGCTTTCTTT; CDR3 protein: CASSLVQGNTEAFF
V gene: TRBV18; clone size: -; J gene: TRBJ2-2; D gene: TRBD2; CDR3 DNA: TGTGCCAGCTCATACGGGGGGGCGATCACCGGGGAGCTGTTTTTT; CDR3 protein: CASSYGGAITGELFF
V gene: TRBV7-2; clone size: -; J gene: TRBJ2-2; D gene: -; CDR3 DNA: TGTGCCAGCAGCTTAGTTTTTAGCGGAGACTCGAACACCGGGGAGCTGTTTTTT; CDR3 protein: CASSLVFSGDSNTGELFF
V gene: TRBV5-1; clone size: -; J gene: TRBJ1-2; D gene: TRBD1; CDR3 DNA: TGCGCCAGCAGTCATGACAGGGACTATGGCTACACCTTC; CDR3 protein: CASSHDRDYGYTF
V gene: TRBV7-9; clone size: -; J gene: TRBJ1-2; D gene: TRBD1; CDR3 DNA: TGTGCCAGCAGCCAGACGAAGGGACAGGATGGCTACACCTTC; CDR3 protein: CASSQTKGQDGYTF
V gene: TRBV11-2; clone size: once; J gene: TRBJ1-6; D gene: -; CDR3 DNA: TGTGCCAGCAGTGCCGGCTATAATTCACCCCTCCACTTT; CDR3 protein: CASSAGYNSPLHF
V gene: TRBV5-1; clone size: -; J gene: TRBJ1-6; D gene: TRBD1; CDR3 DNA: TGCGCCAGCAGCTTGGATGTCAGGGGGGCCTCACCCCTCCACTTT; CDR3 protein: CASSLDVRGASPLHF
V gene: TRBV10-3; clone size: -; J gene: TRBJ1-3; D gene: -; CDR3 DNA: TGTGCCATCAGTGAGTCGGGGGCAGTTGCTGGAAACACCATATATTTT; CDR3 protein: CAISESGAVAGNTIYF
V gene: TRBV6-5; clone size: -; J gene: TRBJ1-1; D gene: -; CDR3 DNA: TGTGCCAGCAGTTACCGCAATAGTCCACCGAACACTGAAGCTTTCTTT; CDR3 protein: CASSYRNSPPNTEAFF
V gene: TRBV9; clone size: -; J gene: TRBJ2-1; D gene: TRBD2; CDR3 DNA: TGTGCCAGCAGCGTAGCTGGGACTAGGAGTTACAATGAGCAGTTCTTC; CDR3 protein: CASSVAGTRSYNEQFF